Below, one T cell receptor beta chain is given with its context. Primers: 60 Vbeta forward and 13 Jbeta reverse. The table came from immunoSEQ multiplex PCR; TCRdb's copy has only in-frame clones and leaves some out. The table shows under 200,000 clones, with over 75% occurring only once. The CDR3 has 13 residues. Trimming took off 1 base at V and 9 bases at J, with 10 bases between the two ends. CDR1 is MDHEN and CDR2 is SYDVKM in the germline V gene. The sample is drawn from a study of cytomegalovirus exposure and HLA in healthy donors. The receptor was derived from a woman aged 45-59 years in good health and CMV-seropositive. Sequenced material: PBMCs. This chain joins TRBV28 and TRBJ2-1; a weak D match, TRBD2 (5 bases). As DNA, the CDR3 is TGTGCCAGCAGTTTATCGGGGAAAATTGAGCAGTTCTTC. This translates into CASSLSGKIEQFF.